This is a list of T cell receptor beta chains from one sample in a study of low-dose radiotherapy and immunotherapy resistance in tumors. TCRdb ran MiXCR on the reads and lists one entry per CDR3 protein. The table has 85,000 to 95,000 distinct CDR3 sequences, 20% seen once. Sequencing was performed on PBMCs, taken after low-dose radiotherapy plus immunotherapy. The receptors come from a female donor with ovarian cancer. The CDR3 runs from the conserved cysteine through the conserved F or W. A D gene is named only where the DNA matches it firmly. Clone size is not always given. Where it is, it says once, few, many or a class for expanded clones.

abundance: many; len: 15; v_gene: TRBV7-6; d_gene: TRBD2; j_gene: TRBJ2-1; CDR3aa: CASSLFGREGDEQFF; CDR3nt: TGTGCCAGCAGCTTATTTGGGCGGGAGGGCGACGAGCAGTTCTTC
abundance: many; len: 14; v_gene: TRBV5-1; d_gene: TRBD2; j_gene: TRBJ2-1; CDR3aa: CASTLAGGPYEQFF; CDR3nt: TGCGCCAGCACCCTAGCGGGGGGGCCCTATGAGCAGTTCTTC
abundance: many; len: 13; v_gene: TRBV18; d_gene: -; j_gene: TRBJ2-1; CDR3aa: CASSPNSNVEQFF; CDR3nt: TGTGCCAGCTCACCAAATTCTAACGTTGAGCAGTTCTTC
abundance: many; len: 15; v_gene: TRBV20-1; d_gene: -; j_gene: TRBJ2-5; CDR3aa: CSASAKGGPQETQYF; CDR3nt: TGCAGTGCTAGTGCTAAGGGGGGGCCACAAGAGACCCAGTACTTC
abundance: many; len: 12; v_gene: TRBV29-1; d_gene: -; j_gene: TRBJ1-2; CDR3aa: CSVETGQYGYTF; CDR3nt: TGCAGCGTTGAAACAGGGCAATATGGCTACACCTTC
abundance: many; len: 14; v_gene: TRBV14; d_gene: -; j_gene: TRBJ2-5; CDR3aa: CASSPRQIQETQYF; CDR3nt: TGTGCCAGCAGCCCCCGACAGATTCAAGAGACCCAGTACTTC
abundance: many; len: 15; v_gene: TRBV20-1; d_gene: TRBD1; j_gene: TRBJ1-5; CDR3aa: CSASGDRGGNQPQHF; CDR3nt: TGCAGTGCTAGTGGGGACAGGGGAGGCAATCAGCCCCAGCATTTT
abundance: many; len: 16; v_gene: TRBV18; d_gene: TRBD1; j_gene: TRBJ2-2; CDR3aa: CASSPRQGVNTGELFF; CDR3nt: TGTGCCAGCTCACCACGTCAGGGGGTGAACACCGGGGAGCTGTTTTTT
abundance: many; len: 14; v_gene: TRBV9; d_gene: -; j_gene: TRBJ2-7; CDR3aa: CASSVGISTYEQYF; CDR3nt: TGTGCCAGCAGCGTAGGGATTTCGACTTACGAGCAGTACTTC
abundance: many; len: 15; v_gene: TRBV20-1; d_gene: -; j_gene: TRBJ2-7; CDR3aa: CSARGLTTFNYEQYF; CDR3nt: TGCAGTGCTAGAGGACTGACCACCTTTAACTACGAGCAGTACTTC
abundance: -; len: 18; v_gene: TRBV19; d_gene: -; j_gene: TRBJ2-3; CDR3aa: CASSRQGITRESTDTQYF; CDR3nt: TGTGCCAGTAGTCGCCAGGGGATTACTAGGGAGAGCACAGATACGCAGTATTTT
abundance: many; len: 18; v_gene: TRBV9; d_gene: -; j_gene: TRBJ2-2; CDR3aa: CASSVAPLDSANTGELFF; CDR3nt: TGTGCCAGCAGCGTAGCCCCCCTTGACAGCGCGAACACCGGGGAGCTGTTTTTT
abundance: many; len: 13; v_gene: TRBV2; d_gene: -; j_gene: TRBJ1-4; CDR3aa: CASSPQYNEKLFF; CDR3nt: TGTGCCAGCAGTCCCCAATATAATGAAAAACTGTTTTTT
abundance: many; len: 13; v_gene: TRBV20-1; d_gene: -; j_gene: TRBJ2-7; CDR3aa: CSASVGRFYEQYF; CDR3nt: TGCAGTGCTAGTGTTGGACGCTTCTACGAGCAGTACTTC
abundance: few; len: 13; v_gene: TRBV7-8; d_gene: -; j_gene: TRBJ1-1; CDR3aa: CASSSRGPAEAFF; CDR3nt: TGTGCCAGCAGCTCCCGGGGACCTGCTGAAGCTTTCTTT
abundance: -; len: 15; v_gene: TRBV9; d_gene: -; j_gene: TRBJ1-4; CDR3aa: CASSVATDPFGKLFF; CDR3nt: TGTGCCAGCAGCGTAGCGACGGACCCCTTTGGAAAACTGTTTTTT
abundance: many; len: 16; v_gene: TRBV28; d_gene: -; j_gene: TRBJ1-5; CDR3aa: CASSHLRQGPNQPQHF; CDR3nt: TGTGCCAGCAGTCACCTACGGCAGGGACCTAATCAGCCCCAGCATTTT
abundance: many; len: 17; v_gene: TRBV20-1; d_gene: TRBD2; j_gene: TRBJ2-1; CDR3aa: CSARDLPSGRTYNEQFF; CDR3nt: TGCAGTGCTAGAGATCTGCCTAGCGGGAGGACCTACAATGAGCAGTTCTTC
abundance: many; len: 20; v_gene: TRBV21-1; d_gene: -; j_gene: TRBJ2-2; CDR3aa: CASSHTFQGTAFIFTGELFF; CDR3nt: TGTGCCAGCAGCCACACATTTCAGGGAACAGCCTTTATATTCACCGGGGAGCTGTTTTTT